The 24 T cell receptor beta chains given below trace back to one sample, sequenced in a study of identical twins. TCRdb reanalysed the 5' RACE reads using MiXCR and keeps one entry per CDR3 protein. This sample has roughly 700,000 distinct CDR3 sequences; more than 6.5% occur once, and the top ten carry 0.85% to 1%. These same data were also listed under a study on yellow fever vaccine responses in identical twins.

Sequencing was done on a sample of PBMCs. The receptors were sampled from a young woman in good health.

This clonotype was observed many times. This chain uses TRBV29-1 with TRBJ1-1; no clear D. Germline V CDR1 and CDR2: SQVTM, ANQGSEA. Between the trimmed V and J ends, which lost 1 base and 7 bases, there was a span of 16 bases. The CDR3 is made up of 14 amino acids. The CDR3: CSVEGPGRMGEAFF. CDR3 nucleotides: TGCAGCGTTGAAGGCCCCGGCAGGATGGGTGAAGCTTTCTTT.

This clonotype has a handful of counts. The chain employs TRBV5-1 and TRBJ1-4; 7 bases are shared with TRBD1. The CDR3 covers 16 residues. Germline V gene data show CDR1 as SGHRS and CDR2 as YFSETQ. J gave up 3 bases and V 0 bases, and 5 bases lay outside the gene matches. CDR3 loop: CASSLGTGESNEKLFF. CDR3 in DNA: TGCGCCAGCAGCTTGGGCACAGGGGAATCTAATGAAAAACTGTTTTTT.

This clonotype has just a few counts. The chain employs TRBV12-3 or TRBV12-4 and TRBJ2-2; the match to TRBD2 covers 8 bases. The CDR3 contains 15 residues. V dropped 5 bases and J dropped 3; count of bases not matched to a gene: 5. For the CDR3, the DNA is TGTGCCAGCAGTGGACTAGCTCCCCACACCGGGGAGCTGTTTTTT. Its translation is CASSGLAPHTGELFF.

This clonotype was found many times. The chain uses TRBV12-3 or TRBV12-4 and TRBJ2-1; 8 nucleotides align to TRBD1. The V gene end was trimmed by 7 bases and the J gene end by 2 bases; junction bases not matched to a gene: 7. The CDR3 is 15 amino acids. The CDR3 sequence is CASTQLQGAYNEQFF. The CDR3 bases are TGTGCCAGCACTCAGTTACAGGGGGCCTACAATGAGCAGTTCTTC.

This clonotype came up many times. The chain combines TRBV6-5 with TRBJ2-7; the match to TRBD1 covers 8 bases. Looked up from germline, CDR1 is MNHEY and CDR2 is SVGAGI. Unmatched junction bases numbered 3, after V lost 3 bases and J lost 2 bases. There are 14 residues in the CDR3. Written as DNA, the CDR3 is TGTGCCAGCAGTTATAGGGACAGGCCCTACGAGCAGTACTTC. Protein product: CASSYRDRPYEQYF.

J is TRBJ1-2 and V is TRBV5-1; D not resolved. V gave up 1 base and J gave up 5 bases, with 15 bases separating them. Germline CDR1 is SGHRS and CDR2 is YFSETQ. This CDR3 has 15 amino acids. The chain's CDR3 is CASSLSREVGYGYTF. The CDR3 DNA sequence: TGCGCCAGCAGCTTGTCTAGGGAGGTTGGGTATGGCTACACCTTC.

The chain couples TRBV20-1 to TRBJ2-4; a possible D gene is TRBD2 (5 bases). The germline V gene has CDR1 DFQATT and CDR2 SNEGSKA (reference sequence). The CDR3 spans 16 residues. Trimming cost V 2 bases and J 7 bases, with 21 bases left between them. In nucleotides, the CDR3 is TGCAGTGCTAGATTGCGGGCGGTGGCTGGAGGTAACATTCAGTACTTC. It translates to CSARLRAVAGGNIQYF.

V gene TRBV25-1 combines with J gene TRBJ2-7, with TRBD1 matching 7 bases. V gave up 3 bases and J gave up 4 bases; unmatched junction bases: 9. Germline V lookup: CDR1 MGHDK, CDR2 SYGVNS. The length of the CDR3 is 15 residues. The CDR3 sequence is CASSDSRQGAYEQYF. As DNA, the CDR3 is TGTGCCAGCAGTGACTCGAGACAGGGTGCGTACGAGCAGTACTTC.

This chain joins TRBV7-9 and TRBJ1-1; D is perhaps TRBD1 (5 bases). V lost 0 bases, J lost 7 bases, and 12 bases lay in between. Germline CDR1 reads SEHNR; CDR2 reads FQNEAQ (reference sequence). The CDR3 is 14 amino acids. The CDR3 sequence: CASSLAPGTGEAFF. CDR3 sequence (DNA): TGTGCCAGCAGCTTAGCCCCAGGGACGGGTGAAGCTTTCTTT.

This clonotype was picked up many times. The rearrangement joins TRBV5-5 to TRBJ2-3, with D perhaps assigned TRBD1 or TRBD2 (5 bases each). Germline V gives CDR1 SGHKS, CDR2 YYEKEE (reference sequence). Trimming took 7 bases from V and 4 from J, leaving 22 bases between them. There are 16 residues in the CDR3. The CDR3 coding sequence is TGTGCCAGCTCGGCAGGGAGAGGGGTGATAGCAGATACGCAGTATTTT. Residues: CASSAGRGVIADTQYF. The full variable domain, completed using reference TRBV5-5 and TRBJ2-3, is DAGVTQSPTHLIKTRGQQVTLRCSPISGHKSVSWYQQVLGQGPQFIFQYYEKEERGRGNFPDRFSARQFPNYSSELNVNALLLGDSALYLCASSAGRGVIADTQYFGPGTRLTVL.

This clonotype showed up just a few times. The chain combines TRBV7-9 with TRBJ2-3; D is possibly TRBD1 (5 bases). Germline CDR1 and CDR2: SEHNR and FQNEAQ (reference sequence). V was cut by 5 bases and J by 4 bases, with 7 bases left in between. The CDR3 has 12 amino acids. CDR3: CASSKGADTQYF. DNA of the CDR3: TGTGCCAGCAGCAAAGGGGCAGATACGCAGTATTTT.

The chain has TRBV3-1 and TRBJ2-7; D is uncertain. Per the germline V gene, CDR1 is LGHDT and CDR2 is YNNKEL (reference sequence). The CDR3 contains 13 residues. V lost 4 bases and J 3 bases, leaving 10 bases between the germline ends. The CDR3 protein is CASSPMADYEQYF. In DNA, the CDR3 is TGTGCCAGCAGCCCAATGGCAGACTACGAGCAGTACTTC.

The sample holds many counts of this clonotype. The rearrangement links TRBV6-5 to TRBJ2-5; no definite D call. This CDR3 region has 14 residues. Looked up from germline, CDR1 is MNHEY and CDR2 is SVGAGI. V gave up 2 bases and J gave up 0 bases, with 7 bases separating them. The CDR3 DNA follows: TGTGCCAGCAGTTACAGGGTTTACCAAGAGACCCAGTACTTC. Its translation: CASSYRVYQETQYF.

The table lists this clonotype with a few counts. The chain recombines TRBV20-1 with TRBJ1-5, with TRBD1 matching 8 bases. Looked up from germline, CDR1 is DFQATT and CDR2 is SNEGSKA (reference sequence). This CDR3 contains 15 residues. J lost 6 bases, V lost 0 bases, and 7 bases had no gene match. The CDR3 reads CSAREATGDGQPQHF. As DNA, the CDR3 is TGCAGTGCTAGAGAGGCGACAGGGGACGGTCAGCCCCAGCATTTT.

The chain combines TRBV7-2 with TRBJ2-3; 7 nucleotides match TRBD1. There are 16 residues in the CDR3. From germline, CDR1 is SGHTA and CDR2 FQGNSA. The V segment lost 6 bases and the J segment 0 bases; nucleotides outside the gene matches: 9. CDR3 nucleotide sequence: TGTGCCAGCAGGAGAATAGGGACAGTTAGCACAGATACGCAGTATTTT. Protein product: CASRRIGTVSTDTQYF.

The chain combines TRBV12-3 or TRBV12-4 with TRBJ2-7; D may correspond to TRBD1 or TRBD2 (5 bases each). V was trimmed by 1 base and J by 9 bases, leaving 16 bases between them. The CDR3 has 14 amino acids. The CDR3 is CASSLGGTDFGQYF. The CDR3, as DNA: TGTGCCAGCAGTTTAGGGGGGACGGATTTTGGGCAGTACTTC.

In this sample, this clonotype turned up many times. The chain is built from TRBV6-2 or TRBV6-3 and TRBJ2-4; D could derive from TRBD1 or TRBD2 (6 bases each). V was shortened by 6 bases and J by 2 bases, with 17 bases between the two germline ends. The V gene's germline CDR1 is MNHEY and CDR2 SVGEGT. The CDR3 length is 16 residues. The CDR3 DNA reads as TGTGCCAGCAGCCCTAGGGGGGAGCGGACCAAAAACATTCAGTACTTC. Translation gives CASSPRGERTKNIQYF.

The gene calls are TRBV28 and TRBJ2-5, with 9 positions matching TRBD2. Per germline, CDR1 MDHEN and CDR2 SYDVKM. This CDR3 is 14 amino acids long. The junction had 2 bases not matched to a gene; V was cut back by 5 bases and J by 1 base. The DNA of the CDR3 is TGTGCCAGCAGTCAGCGGGGGGTCCAAGAGACCCAGTACTTC. Residues: CASSQRGVQETQYF. The whole variable domain, remainder taken from reference TRBV28 and TRBJ2-5, is DVKVTQSSRYLVKRTGEKVFLECVQDMDHENMFWYRQDPGLGLRLIYFSYDVKMKEKGDIPEGYSVSREKKERFSLILESASTNQTSMYLCASSQRGVQETQYFGPGTRLLVL.

This clonotype showed up just a few times. The gene calls are TRBV11-3 and TRBJ2-1, with D perhaps matching TRBD1 or TRBD2 (5 bases each). The CDR3 length is 16 residues. Trimming cost V 3 bases and J 8 bases, with 20 bases left between them. Looked up from germline, CDR1 is SGHNT and CDR2 is YENEEA. CDR3 DNA: TGTGCCAGCAGCTTCGGGTTGGGGAGACGGGACCATGAGCAGTTCTTC. Protein sequence: CASSFGLGRRDHEQFF.

V is TRBV5-1 and J is TRBJ2-7; possible D gene TRBD2, 6 bases. Germline lookup yields CDR1 SGHRS and CDR2 YFSETQ. Trimming took off 4 bases at V and 0 bases at J, with 8 bases between the two ends. The CDR3 sequence is 13 residues long. For the CDR3, the DNA is TGCGCCAGCAGCATGGGACTCTCCTACGAGCAGTACTTC. Its protein product is CASSMGLSYEQYF.

There are a few counts of this clonotype. V and J are TRBV9 and TRBJ2-3, with D uncertain. In germline, CDR1 is SGDLS, CDR2 YYNGEE. Trimming cost V 0 bases and J 4 bases, with 6 bases left between them. CDR3 length: 13 amino acids. This CDR3 reads CASSVDSPDTQYF. For the CDR3, the DNA is TGTGCCAGCAGCGTAGATAGTCCAGATACGCAGTATTTT. Looking up the rest from reference TRBV9 and TRBJ2-3 gives the full variable domain: DSGVTQTPKHLITATGQRVTLRCSPRSGDLSVYWYQQSLDQGLQFLIQYYNGEERAKGNILERFSAQQFPDLHSELNLSSLELGDSALYFCASSVDSPDTQYFGPGTRLTVL.

V is TRBV7-6 and J is TRBJ1-6; D perhaps matches TRBD1 (5 bases). Trimming took 5 bases from V and 8 from J, leaving 10 bases between them. The length of the CDR3 is 13 residues. Per germline, CDR1 SGHVS and CDR2 FNYEAQ. The CDR3 sequence: CASSPAGDSPLHF. In DNA, the CDR3 is TGTGCCAGCAGCCCGGCGGGGGATTCACCCCTCCACTTT.

This clonotype turned up a few times. The chain recombines TRBV10-3 with TRBJ2-5, with D perhaps assigned TRBD1 or TRBD2 (6 bases each). The CDR3 runs to 13 residues. V lost 6 bases and J 3 bases, leaving 11 bases between the germline ends. Looked up from germline, CDR1 is ENHRY and CDR2 is SYGVKD. In DNA form, the CDR3 reads TGTGCCATCAGACACGGGGGCGAAGAGACCCAGTACTTC. Translating it yields CAIRHGGEETQYF.

This clonotype was observed a few times. The rearrangement joins TRBV6-1 to TRBJ2-1; D is ambiguous. Deletions cut 8 bases from V and 8 bases from J, with 22 bases between. The CDR3 is 15 amino acids. The germline CDR1 and CDR2 sequences are MNHNS and SASEGT. The CDR3 is CASPPAPGFSDEQFF. The CDR3 coding sequence is TGTGCCAGCCCCCCCGCCCCCGGGTTTTCGGATGAGCAGTTCTTC.